The 30 T cell receptor beta chains reported below all come from one sample, sequenced in a study of blood T cell repertoires in COVID-19. Produced via immunoSEQ multiplex PCR; TCRdb's table is partial and in-frame only. The sample has hundreds of thousands of clones, just over 85% seen once; the top ten hold 1.4%. The sample comprised peripheral blood. These receptors originate from a woman in her twenties or thirties with active or convalescent COVID-19.

As concerns this clone: This sample includes further DNA sequences coding for the same CDR3. This chain uses TRBV3-1 (or the pseudogene TRBV3-2) with TRBJ2-1, with D perhaps TRBD2 (5 bases). The CDR3 sequence is 15 residues long. Looked up from germline, CDR1 is LGHDT and CDR2 is YNNKEL (reference sequence). V shed 3 bases and J shed 0 bases, with 9 bases lying between them. CDR3 sequence: CASSHGLSSYNEQFF. CDR3 sequence (DNA): TGTGCCAGCAGCCACGGACTGAGCTCCTACAATGAGCAGTTCTTC.

The chain links TRBV5-6 to TRBJ1-5; TRBD1 might be the D (6 bases). Trimming shortened V by 0 bases and J by 7 bases, and 11 bases separated the two germline ends. CDR3 length: 14 amino acids. Germline assignment: CDR1 SGHDT and CDR2 YYEEEE. The CDR3 bases are TGTGCCAGCAGCTTGGCACAGGGTCGCCAGCCCCAGCATTTT. Its translation is CASSLAQGRQPQHF.

This chain links TRBV9 with TRBJ2-1; 8 bases fit TRBD1. CDR3 length: 15 amino acids. Looked up from germline, CDR1 is SGDLS and CDR2 is YYNGEE. V lost 4 bases, J lost 5 bases, and 8 bases stayed unmatched. The CDR3 sequence: CASSPGQGGHNEQFF. As DNA, the CDR3 is TGTGCCAGCAGCCCCGGACAGGGCGGACACAATGAGCAGTTCTTC.

The chain uses TRBV6-1 and TRBJ2-1, with 9 bases lining up with TRBD2. Germline V gives CDR1 MNHNS, CDR2 SASEGT. The CDR3 is 15 amino acids. After removal of 0 bases from V and 3 bases from J, the junction contained 0 bases not matched to a gene. The CDR3 bases are TGTGCCAGCAGTGAAGCTAGCGGGGGCTACAATGAGCAGTTCTTC. Amino acids: CASSEASGGYNEQFF.

The chain has TRBV11-3 and TRBJ2-2, with D perhaps matching TRBD2 (5 bases). V lost 5 bases and J lost 2, with 9 bases in between. Per germline, CDR1 SGHNT and CDR2 YENEEA. The CDR3 length is 14 residues. The CDR3 loop is CASSHLANTGELFF. The DNA for the CDR3 is TGTGCCAGCAGCCATCTAGCCAACACCGGGGAGCTGTTTTTT. Using reference TRBV11-3 and TRBJ2-2 for the parts outside the CDR3, the full variable domain is EAGVVQSPRYKIIEKKQPVAFWCNPISGHNTLYWYLQNLGQGPELLIRYENEEAVDDSQLPKDRFSAERLKGVDSTLKIQPAELGDSAVYLCASSHLANTGELFFGEGSRLTVL.

The chain uses TRBV6-5 and TRBJ2-7; the D gene is possibly TRBD2 (6 bases). Between the trimmed V and J ends, which lost 7 bases and 2 bases, there was a span of 15 bases. The CDR3 spans 14 residues. The germline V gene has CDR1 MNHEY and CDR2 SVGAGI. The CDR3 reads CASTMTRQTYEQYF. The CDR3 DNA follows: TGTGCCAGCACTATGACTAGGCAGACCTACGAGCAGTACTTC.

The chain combines TRBV5-1 with TRBJ1-4; no clear D. Per germline, CDR1 SGHRS and CDR2 YFSETQ. V shed 0 bases and J shed 10 bases, with 13 bases lying between them. This CDR3 comprises 14 residues. CDR3 sequence (DNA): TGCGCCAGCAGCTTGGCGCCGTCAATCGGAAAACTGTTTTTT. This gives the protein CASSLAPSIGKLFF.

The chain employs TRBV7-8 and TRBJ2-5; TRBD2 agrees at 13 bases. The trim removed 4 bases at V and 5 bases at J, leaving 16 bases unmatched. This CDR3 is 19 amino acids long. Germline CDR1 SGHVS, CDR2 FQNEAQ. CDR3 sequence (DNA): TGTGCCAGCAGCTCCGACTCTGGACTAGCGGGAGTTTCCGCGGAGACCCAGTACTTC. Translation: CASSSDSGLAGVSAETQYF.

The rearrangement links TRBV4-1 to TRBJ1-5, with TRBD1 as a possible D gene (5 bases). The germline gives CDR1 MGHRA, CDR2 YSYEKL. CDR3 length: 15 residues. The ends were cut back, 1 base at V and 2 bases at J, with 9 bases in the middle. CDR3 nucleotide sequence: TGCGCCAGCAGCCAAGTCAGGGTGGGCAATCAGCCCCAGCATTTT. Translating it yields CASSQVRVGNQPQHF.

In DNA form, the CDR3 reads TGTGCCAGTAGCGGACTAGATAGCACCGGGGAGCTGTTTTTT. Protein sequence: CASSGLDSTGELFF. The chain links TRBV19 to TRBJ2-2, with 7 bases lining up with TRBD2. Unmatched junction bases numbered 5, after V lost 6 bases and J lost 4 bases. This CDR3 is built from 14 residues. Germline-derived CDR1 and CDR2 are LNHDA and SQIVND (reference sequence).

The V and J genes are TRBV5-6 and TRBJ2-7; 9 bases fit TRBD1. The V gene's germline CDR1 is SGHDT and CDR2 YYEEEE. V was pared by 4 bases and J by 3 bases, with 11 bases of the junction left unmatched. The CDR3 is 16 amino acids. CDR3 residues: CASSIPRLDRGYEQYF. The CDR3 DNA is TGTGCCAGCAGCATTCCGCGGTTGGACAGGGGCTACGAGCAGTACTTC.

The rearrangement links TRBV2 to TRBJ1-5; 8 bases are a match to TRBD1. Germline assignment: CDR1 SNHLY and CDR2 FYNNEI. V lost 6 bases and J lost 4; bases outside the gene matches: 2. There are 13 residues in the CDR3. In DNA form, the CDR3 reads TGTGCCAGCAGGGACAGGGAAAATCAGCCCCAGCATTTT. Its translation is CASRDRENQPQHF.

CDR3: CASSLGPGDERNTEAFF. The DNA for the CDR3 is TGCGCCAGCAGCTTGGGGCCAGGGGACGAACGGAACACTGAAGCTTTCTTT. The rearrangement uses TRBV5-1 and TRBJ1-1; TRBD1 is a possible D gene (6 bases). Trimming shortened V by 0 bases and J by 1 base, and 16 bases separated the two germline ends. In germline, CDR1 is SGHRS, CDR2 YFSETQ. The CDR3 contains 17 residues.

This chain connects TRBV10-3 to TRBJ2-3; 9 bases align to TRBD1. CDR1 is ENHRY and CDR2 is SYGVKD in the germline V gene. The CDR3 is 14 amino acids. The trim removed 8 bases at V and 3 bases at J, leaving 6 bases unmatched. CDR3 residues: CAIGEDRGTDTQYF. For the CDR3, the DNA is TGTGCCATCGGCGAGGACAGGGGTACAGATACGCAGTATTTT.

This chain links TRBV5-4 with TRBJ1-1, with a tentative D call TRBD1 (5 bases). CDR3 length: 14 amino acids. V lost 7 bases and J 1 base, leaving 14 bases between the germline ends. CDR1 and CDR2 from the germline V gene are SGHNT and YYREEE (reference sequence). The CDR3 protein is CASHHGGPNTEAFF. CDR3 DNA sequence: TGTGCCAGCCACCACGGGGGACCGAACACTGAAGCTTTCTTT.

V gene TRBV23-1 combines with J gene TRBJ1-2, with D perhaps matching TRBD1 (6 bases). TRBV23-1 is an ORF, and what it does is uncertain. The CDR3 is 18 residues long. V was trimmed by 2 bases and J by 8 bases, leaving 27 bases between them. The DNA for the CDR3 is TGCGCCAGCAGTCAAGTTGGGGGCGCGGGAGAGACGGTAAACGGCTACACCTTC. This sequence encodes CASSQVGGAGETVNGYTF.

This clone came up a few times. The chain employs TRBV19 and TRBJ1-5; the D is unclear. CDR1 is LNHDA, CDR2 SQIVND, per germline (reference sequence). The CDR3 loop spans 16 amino acids. Trimming shortened V by 6 bases and J by 1 base, and 16 bases separated the two germline ends. CDR3 loop: CASRARPTVSNQPQHF. The CDR3 bases are TGTGCCAGTAGGGCCAGGCCGACGGTGAGCAATCAGCCCCAGCATTTT.

The J gene is TRBJ1-2, the V gene TRBV4-1, with D possibly being TRBD1 (5 bases). The V and J ends lost 0 bases and 4 bases respectively, with 9 bases between them. This CDR3 contains 14 residues. CDR1 and CDR2 (germline): MGHRA, YSYEKL. Written as DNA, the CDR3 is TGCGCCAGCAGCCAAGACAGGGCCGCCTATGGCTACACCTTC. It specifies CASSQDRAAYGYTF.

This clone was observed a single time. V gene TRBV6-5 combines with J gene TRBJ2-7; D is possibly TRBD2 (5 bases). Trimming took 7 bases from V and 7 from J, leaving 17 bases between them. Germline assignment: CDR1 MNHEY and CDR2 SVGAGI. The CDR3 is 13 residues long. The CDR3 nucleotides are TGTGCCAGCATTCCGGACTTGGCTGGGGAGCAGTACTTC. As protein: CASIPDLAGEQYF.

A single count supports this clone. The genes are TRBV5-1 and TRBJ1-2; 10 nucleotides agree with TRBD1. With V trimmed by 0 bases and J by 5 bases, 7 bases remained unmatched. This CDR3 spans 16 amino acids. Germline V gene sequence: CDR1 SGHRS, CDR2 YFSETQ. The CDR3 DNA reads TGCGCCAGCAGCTTGGGACAGGGGGCTTTCGGGTATGGCTACACCTTC. Its translation is CASSLGQGAFGYGYTF.

The gene calls are TRBV19 and TRBJ2-5; 8 positions agree with TRBD2. Germline CDR1 LNHDA, CDR2 SQIVND (reference sequence). This CDR3 region has 15 residues. The V gene end was trimmed by 6 bases and the J gene end by 0 bases; junction bases not matched to a gene: 6. The CDR3 sequence: CASRAGAANQETQYF. DNA of the CDR3: TGTGCCAGTAGAGCGGGAGCGGCGAACCAAGAGACCCAGTACTTC.

The rearrangement joins TRBV29-1 to TRBJ2-5, with 10 bases that match TRBD2. Germline CDR1 SQVTM, CDR2 ANQGSEA. The CDR3 spans 14 residues. With V trimmed by 2 bases and J by 4 bases, 4 bases remained unmatched. The CDR3 nucleotides read TGCAGCGTTGAATTAGCGGGAGGTTTAGAGACCCAGTACTTC. Its protein product is CSVELAGGLETQYF.

The chain employs TRBV6-5 and TRBJ1-2, with D uncertain. Trimming cost V 4 bases and J 8 bases, with 11 bases left between them. The V gene's germline CDR1 is MNHEY and CDR2 SVGAGI. This CDR3 is 12 amino acids long. The CDR3 coding sequence is TGTGCCAGCAGTTTGGCTCCCCAGGGCTACACCTTC. Translated: CASSLAPQGYTF.

The J gene is TRBJ2-7, the V gene TRBV6-5; TRBD2 might be the D (5 bases). This CDR3 has 14 amino acids. The V and J ends lost 1 base and 2 bases respectively, with 9 bases between them. In germline, CDR1 is MNHEY, CDR2 SVGAGI. The CDR3 bases are TGTGCCAGCAGTTACTACGGGGTAGCCTACGAGCAGTACTTC. Translation: CASSYYGVAYEQYF.

This chain links TRBV27 with TRBJ1-3; D perhaps matches TRBD1 (6 bases). CDR1 is MNHEY, CDR2 SMNVEV, per germline (reference sequence). This CDR3 region has 14 residues. The germline V and J ends were trimmed by 6 bases and 2 bases, with 11 bases remaining between them. CDR3 protein: CASSLRGPGNTIYF. As DNA, the CDR3 is TGTGCCAGCAGCCTCAGGGGCCCTGGAAACACCATATATTTT.

This clone was counted only a few times. The rearrangement links TRBV6-5 to TRBJ1-2, with 8 bases lining up with TRBD1. V lost 7 bases to trimming and J lost 7 bases; unmatched junction nucleotides: 8. From germline, CDR1 is MNHEY and CDR2 SVGAGI. The CDR3 runs to 13 residues. The CDR3 region has the DNA TGTGCCAGCACGGAGGACAGGGCATCTGGCTACACCTTC. The encoded protein is CASTEDRASGYTF.

V gene TRBV7-9 combines with J gene TRBJ2-3, with TRBD2 identical over 9 bases. In germline, CDR1 is SEHNR, CDR2 FQNEAQ (reference sequence). The CDR3 covers 15 residues. With 1 base clipped from V and 3 bases from J, the junction kept 2 bases outside the gene matches. The CDR3 protein is CASSLVAGATDTQYF. CDR3 bases: TGTGCCAGCAGCTTAGTAGCGGGGGCGACAGATACGCAGTATTTT.

The chain combines TRBV30 with TRBJ1-5; TRBD1 matches 7 bases. V shed 3 bases and J 5 bases; nucleotides not matched to a gene: 13. CDR3 length: 16 residues. CDR1 and CDR2 from the germline V gene are GTSNPN and SVGIG (reference sequence). The CDR3 loop reads CAWSGLGDSGHQPQHF. For the CDR3, the DNA is TGTGCCTGGAGCGGGCTCGGGGACAGCGGCCATCAGCCCCAGCATTTT.

The chain links TRBV2 to TRBJ2-7; 12 bases line up with TRBD2. Unmatched junction bases numbered 6, after V lost 2 bases and J lost 7 bases. Per the germline V gene, CDR1 is SNHLY and CDR2 is FYNNEI. The CDR3 is 15 amino acids. Written as DNA, the CDR3 is TGTGCCAGCAGTGAATTCGGGACTAGCGGGCGGGAGCAGTACTTC. It codes for CASSEFGTSGREQYF.

The rearrangement links TRBV27 to TRBJ1-2, with TRBD1 as a possible D gene (6 bases). Germline assignment: CDR1 MNHEY and CDR2 SMNVEV (reference sequence). The ends were cut back, 4 bases at V and 7 bases at J, with 13 bases in the middle. CDR3 size: 13 residues. For the CDR3, the DNA is TGTGCCAGCAGTTCGCAGGGGCCAGGTGGCTACACCTTC. Amino acid sequence: CASSSQGPGGYTF.